This T cell receptor (beta chain) was recovered during a study of liver allograft versus peripheral blood T cells (dated by TCRdb to 2018 to 2021). At the level of the whole study: In liver transplant recipients, the study looked at T cell receptor repertoires in the peripheral blood and set them against the repertoires found within the transplanted livers. The paper's findings and limits, for the study overall: T cell receptor repertoires inside liver allografts were reported to be different from the repertoires detected in peripheral blood.

Note on this clonotype: What antigen it recognizes has not been identified. There are no base qualities to consult, and no much larger clone falls within one base.

The V end gives up 4 bases and the J end 7 bases, leaving 6 bases in the junction not matched to a gene. Reading from cysteine to phenylalanine, the CDR3 counts 13 amino acids. The DNA shown is the 39-base CDR3, in frame from base 1. For CDR1 and CDR2, the germline V gene lists SGHDN and FVKESK. The reads were generated on an Illumina MiSeq. The public reads were reprocessed in TCRdb via fastp at Q25 and MiXCR, keeping in-frame beta chains. One record per CDR3 amino acid sequence lists the most common genes and DNA. Across this sample there are about 15,000 distinct CDR3 sequences, with roughly 22% seen only once. 5.8% of the sample goes to the ten largest clones.

This TCR was recovered from a human patient who had a liver transplant. Donor T cells from the graft may be present among the T cells after a transplant. The chain couples TRBV14 to TRBJ1-1, with 7 middle bases fitting TRBD1. The CDR3 protein sequence reads: CASSPYRGGEAFF. The DNA reads as follows: TGTGCCAGCAGCCCTTACAGGGGTGGTGAAGCTTTCTTT.